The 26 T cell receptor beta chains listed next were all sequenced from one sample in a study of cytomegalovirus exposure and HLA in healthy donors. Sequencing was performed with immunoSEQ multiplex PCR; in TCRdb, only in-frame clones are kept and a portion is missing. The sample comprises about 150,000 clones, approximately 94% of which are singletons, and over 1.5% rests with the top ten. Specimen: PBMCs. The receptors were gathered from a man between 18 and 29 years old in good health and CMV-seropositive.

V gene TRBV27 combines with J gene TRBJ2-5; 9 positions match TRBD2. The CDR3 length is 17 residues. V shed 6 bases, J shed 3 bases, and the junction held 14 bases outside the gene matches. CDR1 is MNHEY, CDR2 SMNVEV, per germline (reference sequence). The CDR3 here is CASSVTGTSNYKETQYF. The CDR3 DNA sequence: TGTGCCAGCAGCGTTACCGGGACTAGCAATTACAAAGAGACCCAGTACTTC.

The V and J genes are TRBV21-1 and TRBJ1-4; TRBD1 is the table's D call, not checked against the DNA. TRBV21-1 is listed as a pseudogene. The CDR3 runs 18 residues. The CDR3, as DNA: TGTGCCAGCCCGAATAGGGACACCGAAAACCCCATATCCGAAAAACTGTTTTTT. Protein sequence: CASPNRDTENPISEKLFF.

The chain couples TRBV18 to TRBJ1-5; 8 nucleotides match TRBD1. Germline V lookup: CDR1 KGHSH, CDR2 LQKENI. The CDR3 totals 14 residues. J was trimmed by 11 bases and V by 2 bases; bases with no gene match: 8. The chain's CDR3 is CASSPVRGREAQHF. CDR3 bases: TGTGCCAGCTCACCAGTCAGGGGGCGCGAGGCCCAGCATTTT.

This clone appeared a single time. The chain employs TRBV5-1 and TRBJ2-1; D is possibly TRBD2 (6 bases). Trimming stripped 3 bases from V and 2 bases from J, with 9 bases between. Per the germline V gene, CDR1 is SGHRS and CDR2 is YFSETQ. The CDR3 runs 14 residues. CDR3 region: CASSSAGPYNEQFF. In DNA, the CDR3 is TGCGCCAGCAGCTCCGCGGGGCCCTACAATGAGCAGTTCTTC.

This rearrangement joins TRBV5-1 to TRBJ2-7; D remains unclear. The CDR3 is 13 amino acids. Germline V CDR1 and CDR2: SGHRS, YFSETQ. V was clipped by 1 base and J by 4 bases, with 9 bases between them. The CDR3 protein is CASSLNSGYEQYF. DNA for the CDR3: TGCGCCAGCAGCTTGAATTCCGGGTACGAGCAGTACTTC.

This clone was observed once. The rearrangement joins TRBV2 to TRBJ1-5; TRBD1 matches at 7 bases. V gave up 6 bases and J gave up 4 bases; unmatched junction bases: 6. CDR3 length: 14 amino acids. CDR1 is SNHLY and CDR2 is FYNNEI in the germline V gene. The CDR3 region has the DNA TGTGCCAGCAGGTCCGCAGGGGGAAATCAGCCCCAGCATTTT. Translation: CASRSAGGNQPQHF.

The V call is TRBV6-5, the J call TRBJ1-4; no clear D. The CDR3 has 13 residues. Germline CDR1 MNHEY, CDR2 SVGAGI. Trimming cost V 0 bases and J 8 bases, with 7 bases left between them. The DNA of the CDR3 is TGTGCCAGCAGTTACTCACGGGTGGAAAAACTGTTTTTT. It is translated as CASSYSRVEKLFF.

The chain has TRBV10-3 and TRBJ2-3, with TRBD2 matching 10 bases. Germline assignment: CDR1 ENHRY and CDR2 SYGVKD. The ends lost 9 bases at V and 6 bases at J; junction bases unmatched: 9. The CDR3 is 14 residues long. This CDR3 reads CAIGGSGGHDTQYF. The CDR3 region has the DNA TGTGCCATAGGGGGTAGCGGGGGGCACGATACGCAGTATTTT.

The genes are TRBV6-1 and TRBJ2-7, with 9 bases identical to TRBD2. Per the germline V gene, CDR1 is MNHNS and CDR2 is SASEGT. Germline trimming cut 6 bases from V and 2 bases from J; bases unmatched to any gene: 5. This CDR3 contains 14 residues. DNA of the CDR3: TGTGCCAGCAGGTTAGCGGGAGAGACCTACGAGCAGTACTTC. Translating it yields CASRLAGETYEQYF.

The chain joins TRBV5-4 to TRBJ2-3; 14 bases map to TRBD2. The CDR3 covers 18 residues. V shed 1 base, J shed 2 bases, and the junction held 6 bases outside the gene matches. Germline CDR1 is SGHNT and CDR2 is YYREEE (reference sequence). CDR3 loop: CASSLIGTSGSITDTQYF. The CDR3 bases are TGTGCCAGCAGCTTGATCGGGACTAGCGGGAGTATCACAGATACGCAGTATTTT. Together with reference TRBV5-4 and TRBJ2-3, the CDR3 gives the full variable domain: ETGVTQSPTHLIKTRGQQVTLRCSSQSGHNTVSWYQQALGQGPQFIFQYYREEENGRGNFPPRFSGLQFPNYSSELNVNALELDDSALYLCASSLIGTSGSITDTQYFGPGTRLTVL.

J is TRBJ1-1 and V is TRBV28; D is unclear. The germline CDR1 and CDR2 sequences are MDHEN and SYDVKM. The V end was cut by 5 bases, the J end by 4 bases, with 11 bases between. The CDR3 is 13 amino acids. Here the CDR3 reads CASSPPATTEAFF. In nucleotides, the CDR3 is TGTGCCAGCAGTCCGCCAGCGACCACTGAAGCTTTCTTT.

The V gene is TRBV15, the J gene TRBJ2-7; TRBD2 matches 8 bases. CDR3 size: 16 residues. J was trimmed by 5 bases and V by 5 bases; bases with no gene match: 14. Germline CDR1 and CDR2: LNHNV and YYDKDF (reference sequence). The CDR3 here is CATSSPVTGGPHEQYF. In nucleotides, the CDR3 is TGTGCCACCAGCTCCCCGGTCACGGGAGGGCCCCACGAGCAGTACTTC. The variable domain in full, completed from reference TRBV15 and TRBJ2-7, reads DAMVIQNPRYQVTQFGKPVTLSCSQTLNHNVMYWYQQKSSQAPKLLFHYYDKDFNNEADTPDNFQSRRPNTSFCFLDIRSPGLGDTAMYLCATSSPVTGGPHEQYFGPGTRLTVT.

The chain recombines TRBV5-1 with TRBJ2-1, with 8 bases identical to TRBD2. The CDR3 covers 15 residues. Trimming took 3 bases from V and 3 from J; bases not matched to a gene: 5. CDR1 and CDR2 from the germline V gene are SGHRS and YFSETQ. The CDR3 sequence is CASSSSGQYYNEQFF. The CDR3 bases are TGCGCCAGCAGCTCTAGCGGGCAATACTACAATGAGCAGTTCTTC.

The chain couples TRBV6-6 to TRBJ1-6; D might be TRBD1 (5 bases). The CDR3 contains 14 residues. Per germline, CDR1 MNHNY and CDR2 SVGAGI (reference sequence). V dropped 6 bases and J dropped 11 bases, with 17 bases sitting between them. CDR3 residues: CASSKRDQGTPLHF. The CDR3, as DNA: TGTGCCAGCAGCAAGCGAGATCAGGGAACACCCCTCCACTTT.

The CDR3 loop is CASSEPGQGFGYTF. The CDR3 DNA is TGCGCCAGCAGCGAACCGGGACAGGGGTTTGGCTACACCTTC. The gene calls are TRBV5-1 and TRBJ1-2, with 10 bases aligning to TRBD1. After removal of 4 bases from V and 7 bases from J, the junction contained 7 bases not matched to a gene. The germline CDR1 and CDR2 sequences are SGHRS and YFSETQ. The CDR3 runs 14 residues.

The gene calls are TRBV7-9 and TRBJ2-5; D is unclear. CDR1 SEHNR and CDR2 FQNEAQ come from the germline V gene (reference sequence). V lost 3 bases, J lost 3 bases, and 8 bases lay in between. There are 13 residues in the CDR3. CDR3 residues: CASSFPAEETQYF. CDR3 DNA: TGTGCCAGCAGCTTCCCCGCAGAAGAGACCCAGTACTTC.

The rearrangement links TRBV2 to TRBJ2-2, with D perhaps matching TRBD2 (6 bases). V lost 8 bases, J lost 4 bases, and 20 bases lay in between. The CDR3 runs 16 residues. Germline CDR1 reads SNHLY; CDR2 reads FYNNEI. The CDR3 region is CASYRSGWRGTGELFF. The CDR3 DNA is TGTGCCAGCTACCGGTCGGGGTGGAGGGGCACCGGGGAGCTGTTTTTT.

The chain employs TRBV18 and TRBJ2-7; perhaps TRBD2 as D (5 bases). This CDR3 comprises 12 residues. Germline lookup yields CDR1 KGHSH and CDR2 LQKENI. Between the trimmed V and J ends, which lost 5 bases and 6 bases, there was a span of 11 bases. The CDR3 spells CASSTSRGEQYF. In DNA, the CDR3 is TGTGCCAGCTCAACGTCCCGGGGCGAGCAGTACTTC.

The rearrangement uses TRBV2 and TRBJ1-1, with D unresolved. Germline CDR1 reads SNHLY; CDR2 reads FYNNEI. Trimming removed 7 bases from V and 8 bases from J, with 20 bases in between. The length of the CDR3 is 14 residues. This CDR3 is CASNLNWVAGEAFF. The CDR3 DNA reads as TGTGCCAGCAACCTAAATTGGGTTGCGGGGGAAGCTTTCTTT.

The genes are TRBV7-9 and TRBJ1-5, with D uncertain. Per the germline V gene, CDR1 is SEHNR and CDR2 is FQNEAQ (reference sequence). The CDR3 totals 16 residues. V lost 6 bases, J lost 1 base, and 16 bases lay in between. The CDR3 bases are TGTGCCAGCAGTTTTCACGGGGTCATCAGCAATCAGCCCCAGCATTTT. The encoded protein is CASSFHGVISNQPQHF.

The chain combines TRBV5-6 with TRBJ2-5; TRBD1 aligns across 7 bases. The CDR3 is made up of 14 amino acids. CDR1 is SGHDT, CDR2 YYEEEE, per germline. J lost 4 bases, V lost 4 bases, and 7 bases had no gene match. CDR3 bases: TGTGCCAGCAGCATGACAGGGTCAGGAGAGACCCAGTACTTC. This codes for CASSMTGSGETQYF.

CDR3 nucleotides: TGTGCCAGCAGAGTTCAGGTTAGCTCCTACGAGCAGTACTTC. This encodes CASRVQVSSYEQYF. This chain joins TRBV27 and TRBJ2-7; D gene uncertain. The ends were cut back, 6 bases at V and 0 bases at J, with 12 bases in the middle. Per the germline V gene, CDR1 is MNHEY and CDR2 is SMNVEV (reference sequence). This CDR3 is 14 amino acids long.

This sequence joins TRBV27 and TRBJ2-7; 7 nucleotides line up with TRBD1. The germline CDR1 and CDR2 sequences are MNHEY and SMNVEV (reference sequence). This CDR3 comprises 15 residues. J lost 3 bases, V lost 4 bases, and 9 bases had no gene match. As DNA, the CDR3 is TGTGCCAGCAGTTCGGAGGCAGGGGGTCTCTACGAGCAGTACTTC. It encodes CASSSEAGGLYEQYF.

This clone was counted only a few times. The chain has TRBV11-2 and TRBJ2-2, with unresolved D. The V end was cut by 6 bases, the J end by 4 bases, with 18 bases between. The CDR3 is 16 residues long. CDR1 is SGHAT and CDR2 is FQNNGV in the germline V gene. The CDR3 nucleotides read TGTGCCAGCAGGGCTGCTCGCGACTTCCTCACCGGGGAGCTGTTTTTT. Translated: CASRAARDFLTGELFF.

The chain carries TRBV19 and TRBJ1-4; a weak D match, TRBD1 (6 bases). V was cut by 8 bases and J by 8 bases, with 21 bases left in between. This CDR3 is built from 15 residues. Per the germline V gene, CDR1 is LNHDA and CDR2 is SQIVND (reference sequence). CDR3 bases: TGTGCCAGTCCCGCGGCAGGGGCCTTTTGGGAAAAACTGTTTTTT. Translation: CASPAAGAFWEKLFF. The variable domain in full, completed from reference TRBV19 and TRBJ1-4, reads DGGITQSPKYLFRKEGQNVTLSCEQNLNHDAMYWYRQDPGQGLRLIYYSQIVNDFQKGDIAEGYSVSREKKESFPLTVTSAQKNPTAFYLCASPAAGAFWEKLFFGSGTQLSVL.

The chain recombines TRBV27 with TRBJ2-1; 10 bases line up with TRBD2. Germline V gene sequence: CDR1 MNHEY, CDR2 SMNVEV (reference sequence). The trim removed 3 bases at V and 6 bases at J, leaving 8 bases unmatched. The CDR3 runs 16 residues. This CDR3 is CASSFYTSGMVNEQFF. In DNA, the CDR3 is TGTGCCAGCAGTTTCTATACTAGCGGGATGGTCAATGAGCAGTTCTTC.